This T cell receptor (beta chain) was recovered during a study of PD-1 blockade in classical Hodgkin lymphoma. Study-level information: Patients in the cohort were put on intravenous nivolumab, 3 mg/kg every 2 weeks. Study findings and constraints: Newly diagnosed patients were reported to start with lower TCR diversity than healthy donors. Newly diagnosed patients and complete responders had comparable diversity at baseline.

Documented time point: cycle 4 day 1 (C4D1), after six to seven weeks of nivolumab. Each of the patients experienced relapse following autologous stem cell transplantation, and their brentuximab vedotin exposure differed. Patients had relapsed/refractory classical Hodgkin lymphoma with complete response, partial response or progressive disease as best response. This clone was counted once. Its specificity is unknown. Here immunoSEQ multiplex PCR was the method, and the copy in TCRdb shows in-frame clones only, minus some. The repertoire holds approximately 21,000 clones, about 70% seen once, with under 25% in the top ten. J gave up 14 bases and V 5 bases, and 10 bases lay outside the gene matches. This CDR3 has 13 residues. In germline, CDR1 is SGHTA, CDR2 FQGTGA.

The rearrangement joins TRBV7-3 to TRBJ2-1; 9 bases are a match to TRBD1. The sample consisted of peripheral blood mononuclear cells (PBMCs), taken before the fourth cycle of nivolumab. The source of this sequence is a human donor with classical Hodgkin lymphoma. DNA of the CDR3: TGTGCCAGCAGCCGAATGGACAGGGGATCTAAGTTCTTC. Protein sequence: CASSRMDRGSKFF. Based on the CDR3 plus reference TRBV7-3 and TRBJ2-1, the full variable domain is GAGVSQTPSNKVTEKGKYVELRCDPISGHTALYWYRQSLGQGPEFLIYFQGTGAADDSGLPNDRFFAVRPEGSVSTLKIQRTERGDSAVYLCASSRMDRGSKFFGPGTRLTVL.